This TCR beta chain was sequenced in a study of T cell changes during pregnancy in multiple sclerosis. TCRdb's copy holds only in-frame clones and misses some; the assay was immunoSEQ multiplex PCR. The top ten hold 0.95% of the sample, which has approximately 90,000 clones, around 90% seen once. This clone was detected only once. The receptor comes from a female donor with multiple sclerosis, enrolled in a pregnancy study. The sample here was peripheral blood, taken before pregnancy.

In DNA, the CDR3 is TGTGCCAGCAGTGAAGCGCCGGGAGGTAGTGGTCGGTACAATGAGCAGTTCTTC. Translated, it gives CASSEAPGGSGRYNEQFF. The chain combines TRBV6-1 with TRBJ2-1; TRBD2 matches at 7 bases. The V gene end was trimmed by 0 bases and the J gene end by 4 bases; junction bases not matched to a gene: 12. The CDR3 has 18 amino acids. From germline, CDR1 is MNHNS and CDR2 SASEGT.